This record concerns one TCR beta chain sequence. Peripheral blood from each donor was collected in a volume of roughly 9.8 milliliters. CDR3 size: 17 residues. The germline V gene encodes CDR1 SGHRS and CDR2 YFSETQ. The entry originates in a study of blood T cells in healthy people across ages. A second PCR, run for about 6 to 11 cycles, used a sample-barcoded 5' primer plus a J-beta primer mix. MiXCR, run by TCRdb on the 5' RACE reads, gives a single entry per CDR3 protein. The sample carries approximately 2,000,000 distinct CDR3 sequences, about 39% recorded once. The V and J genes are TRBV5-1 and TRBJ2-4; 13 nucleotides line up with TRBD2. The J call may be mistaken, given a closer DNA end match to TRBJ2-7. Sequenced material: blood. This TCR was sampled from a human donor in good health. DNA for the CDR3: TGCGCCAGCAGCTCACAACCACCCGGGACTAGCGGGGACGAGCAGTACTTC. Residues: CASSSQPPGTSGDEQYF.